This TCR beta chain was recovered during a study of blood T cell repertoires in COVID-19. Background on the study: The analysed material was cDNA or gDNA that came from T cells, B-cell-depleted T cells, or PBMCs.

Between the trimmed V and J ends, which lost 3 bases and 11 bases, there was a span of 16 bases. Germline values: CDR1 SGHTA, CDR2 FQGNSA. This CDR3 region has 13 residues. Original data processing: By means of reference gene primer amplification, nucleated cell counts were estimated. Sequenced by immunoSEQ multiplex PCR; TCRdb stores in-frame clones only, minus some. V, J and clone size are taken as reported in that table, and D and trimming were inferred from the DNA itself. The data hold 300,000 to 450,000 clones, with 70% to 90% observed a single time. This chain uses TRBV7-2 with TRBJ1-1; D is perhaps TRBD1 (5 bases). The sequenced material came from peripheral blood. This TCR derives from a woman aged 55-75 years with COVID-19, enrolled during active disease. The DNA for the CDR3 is TGTGCCAGCAGCTTCGGGGGTTGGGCGGACGCTTTCTTT. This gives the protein CASSFGGWADAFF.